Shown below are 21 T cell receptor beta chains from a single sample sequenced in a study of OX40 agonist ivuxolimab in advanced cancers. Clones were sequenced by immunoSEQ multiplex PCR, and TCRdb holds only the in-frame ones, with some missing. The sample carries tens of thousands of clones, around 83% recorded once. Sequenced here: CD4+ or CD8+ T cells sorted from blood, sampled in a trial of the OX40 agonist ivuxolimab. Every receptor here comes from an adult with an advanced solid tumor such as melanoma, head and neck, liver or kidney cancer.

This chain links TRBV4-3 with TRBJ2-3, with D possibly TRBD2 on 5 matching bases. This CDR3 contains 13 residues. The V end lost 4 bases, the J end lost 0 bases, and 5 bases lay between the germline ends. CDR1 LGHNA and CDR2 YSLEER come from the germline V gene. CDR3 sequence: CASSPSSTDTQYF. CDR3 DNA: TGCGCCAGCAGCCCTAGCAGCACAGATACGCAGTATTTT.

This rearrangement joins TRBV4-3 to TRBJ2-3; D possibly corresponds to TRBD1 (6 bases). The CDR3 has 15 residues. The V gene's germline CDR1 is LGHNA and CDR2 YSLEER. V was shortened by 1 base and J by 4 bases, with 12 bases between the two germline ends. As DNA, the CDR3 is TGCGCCAGCAGCCAAGGACAGGTTAGGGCAGATACGCAGTATTTT. This translates into CASSQGQVRADTQYF.

The chain couples TRBV10-3 to TRBJ2-7; perhaps TRBD2 as D (5 bases). V dropped 0 bases and J dropped 7 bases, with 13 bases sitting between them. CDR1 ENHRY and CDR2 SYGVKD come from the germline V gene. This CDR3 region has 14 residues. The DNA of the CDR3 is TGTGCCATCAGTGAGTCGAGGGCAGACTGGGAGCAGTACTTC. Translation: CAISESRADWEQYF.

The chain carries TRBV5-1 and TRBJ1-2; D remains ambiguous. V shed 4 bases and J shed 0 bases, with 10 bases lying between them. The length of the CDR3 is 14 residues. Germline V gives CDR1 SGHRS, CDR2 YFSETQ. CDR3 coding DNA: TGCGCCAGCAGCACGGGATCACCTAACTATGGCTACACCTTC. This codes for CASSTGSPNYGYTF.

This clone was seen just once. The chain links TRBV5-1 to TRBJ2-5; 8 nucleotides align to TRBD1. V lost 4 bases, J lost 3 bases, and 5 bases stayed unmatched. The length of the CDR3 is 14 residues. Germline V gives CDR1 SGHRS, CDR2 YFSETQ. In DNA, the CDR3 is TGCGCCAGCAGCACCGGACAGGGAAAAGAGACCCAGTACTTC. As protein: CASSTGQGKETQYF.

The chain uses TRBV27 and TRBJ1-6; 8 bases line up with TRBD1. V was pared by 0 bases and J by 7 bases, with 8 bases of the junction left unmatched. The CDR3 contains 17 residues. Germline CDR1 and CDR2: MNHEY and SMNVEV (reference sequence). CDR3 DNA sequence: TGTGCCAGCAGTTTATCGGTCGGGGGGGACAGGAATTCACCCCTCCACTTT. Protein: CASSLSVGGDRNSPLHF.

The chain has TRBV7-2 and TRBJ2-7, with 8 bases fitting TRBD2. Germline lookup yields CDR1 SGHTA and CDR2 FQGNSA. This CDR3 is built from 15 residues. J was trimmed by 0 bases and V by 1 base; bases with no gene match: 2. The CDR3 region has the DNA TGTGCCAGCAGCTTAGGCGGGACTAGCTCCTACGAGCAGTACTTC. This sequence encodes CASSLGGTSSYEQYF.

V usage is TRBV5-1 and J usage is TRBJ1-1; D is uncertain. The V and J ends lost 4 bases and 2 bases respectively, with 18 bases between them. Germline V gene lookup returns CDR1 SGHRS and CDR2 YFSETQ. The CDR3 totals 16 residues. The CDR3 DNA reads TGCGCCAGCAGCCTCCGCATGAATCAGGCCAACACTGAAGCTTTCTTT. It is translated as CASSLRMNQANTEAFF.

J is TRBJ2-3 and V is TRBV27; TRBD2 matches 12 bases. The CDR3 extends over 15 amino acids. Germline-derived CDR1 and CDR2 are MNHEY and SMNVEV (reference sequence). V trimming: 6 bases; J trimming: 5 bases; junction bases outside the gene matches: 6. The CDR3 is CASSASGGAIDTQYF. CDR3 DNA: TGTGCCAGCAGCGCTAGCGGGGGGGCCATAGATACGCAGTATTTT.

The V and J genes are TRBV18 and TRBJ2-7; 12 bases are shared with TRBD1. Looked up from germline, CDR1 is KGHSH and CDR2 is LQKENI. V shed 2 bases, J shed 3 bases, and the junction held 5 bases outside the gene matches. CDR3 size: 16 residues. The chain's CDR3 is CASSPGGTGGLYEQYF. DNA of the CDR3: TGTGCCAGCTCACCAGGAGGGACAGGGGGCCTCTACGAGCAGTACTTC.

CDR3 in DNA: TGTGCCAGCAGCTTAGAACGAGGAACTGAAGCTTTCTTT. It translates to CASSLERGTEAFF. This chain uses TRBV7-2 with TRBJ1-1; no clear D. The ends were cut back, 1 base at V and 5 bases at J, with 8 bases in the middle. CDR1 and CDR2 from the germline V gene are SGHTA and FQGNSA. CDR3 length equals 13 residues.

The V gene is TRBV6-1, the J gene TRBJ1-4; D gene uncertain. V lost 11 bases and J 7 bases, leaving 11 bases between the germline ends. The CDR3 runs 11 residues. Per the germline V gene, CDR1 is MNHNS and CDR2 is SASEGT. The CDR3 sequence: CAYRTSEKLFF. CDR3 in DNA: TGTGCCTATAGGACGAGTGAAAAACTGTTTTTT.

V and J are TRBV5-1 and TRBJ2-3; TRBD2 aligns across 8 bases. The germline gives CDR1 SGHRS, CDR2 YFSETQ. The CDR3 consists of 16 residues. Trimming at V came to 0 bases and at J to 2 bases, leaving 5 bases not matched to a gene. The CDR3 spells CASSLVASGSTDTQYF. The CDR3 DNA follows: TGCGCCAGCAGCTTGGTAGCTAGCGGGTCCACAGATACGCAGTATTTT. Supplemented by reference TRBV5-1 and TRBJ2-3, the full variable domain reads KAGVTQTPRYLIKTRGQQVTLSCSPISGHRSVSWYQQTPGQGLQFLFEYFSETQRNKGNFPGRFSGRQFSNSRSEMNVSTLELGDSALYLCASSLVASGSTDTQYFGPGTRLTVL.

The chain links TRBV19 to TRBJ1-2, with 7 bases matching TRBD1. Trimming cost V 1 base and J 4 bases; bases outside gene matches: 6. The CDR3 has 15 residues. Germline V CDR1 and CDR2: LNHDA, SQIVND (reference sequence). CDR3 nucleotides: TGTGCCAGTAGTATAGGGGCCGGGACAGCCTATGGCTACACCTTC. Translating it yields CASSIGAGTAYGYTF. Filled out from reference TRBV19 and TRBJ1-2, the complete variable domain reads DGGITQSPKYLFRKEGQNVTLSCEQNLNHDAMYWYRQDPGQGLRLIYYSQIVNDFQKGDIAEGYSVSREKKESFPLTVTSAQKNPTAFYLCASSIGAGTAYGYTFGSGTRLTVV.

The chain recombines TRBV30 with TRBJ2-7; no definite D call. The CDR3 totals 14 residues. The V and J ends lost 2 bases and 3 bases respectively, with 14 bases between them. Germline V gene data show CDR1 as GTSNPN and CDR2 as SVGIG (reference sequence). The CDR3 loop reads CAWSPDVGLYEQYF. DNA for the CDR3: TGTGCCTGGAGTCCGGATGTCGGCCTCTACGAGCAGTACTTC.

Only one count was recorded for this clone. The rearrangement links TRBV28 to TRBJ2-3; D could derive from TRBD1 or TRBD2 (6 bases each). Looked up from germline, CDR1 is MDHEN and CDR2 is SYDVKM. V was clipped by 8 bases and J by 1 base, with 19 bases between them. The CDR3 has 16 amino acids. CDR3 nucleotide sequence: TGTGCCAGCCTCGCCTCTCGGGGGCTTCGCACAGATACGCAGTATTTT. As protein: CASLASRGLRTDTQYF.

The chain carries TRBV18 and TRBJ2-7; 9 bases align to TRBD1. V shed 3 bases, J shed 3 bases, and the junction held 6 bases outside the gene matches. The length of the CDR3 is 15 residues. Per the germline V gene, CDR1 is KGHSH and CDR2 is LQKENI. The CDR3 nucleotides are TGTGCCAGCTCACCCGGACAGGGGCGAGACTACGAGCAGTACTTC. Its translation: CASSPGQGRDYEQYF.

The CDR3 loop reads CASSLGDGDTQYF. The CDR3 DNA reads as TGTGCCAGCAGCTTAGGAGATGGAGATACGCAGTATTTT. This chain uses TRBV7-8 with TRBJ2-3; D not certain. Germline-derived CDR1 and CDR2 are SGHVS and FQNEAQ. Trimming took off 1 base at V and 5 bases at J, with 7 bases between the two ends. The CDR3 runs 13 residues.

The chain couples TRBV25-1 to TRBJ2-7; D perhaps matches TRBD2 (5 bases). V was shortened by 6 bases and J by 6 bases, with 15 bases between the two germline ends. This CDR3 spans 13 amino acids. Germline V lookup: CDR1 MGHDK, CDR2 SYGVNS. In DNA, the CDR3 is TGTGCCAGCAGCTCCCGGGGTACAAGCGAGCAGTACTTC. It yields the protein CASSSRGTSEQYF.

The chain couples TRBV29-1 to TRBJ1-5, with a tentative D call TRBD1 (5 bases). Trimming left V 7 bases short and J 6 bases short, with 22 bases between. The CDR3 extends over 15 amino acids. Germline V gene lookup returns CDR1 SQVTM and CDR2 ANQGSEA. The CDR3 loop reads CSAWGDLGWFQPQHF. CDR3 DNA sequence: TGCAGCGCCTGGGGGGACCTCGGGTGGTTTCAGCCCCAGCATTTT.

J is TRBJ1-3 and V is TRBV6-5, with D unclear. The CDR3 length is 14 residues. Germline loops: CDR1 MNHEY, CDR2 SVGAGI. V lost 5 bases and J 0 bases, leaving 8 bases between the germline ends. CDR3 residues: CASSLDNSGNTIYF. The CDR3 DNA reads as TGTGCCAGCAGTCTCGACAACTCTGGAAACACCATATATTTT.